The clone carrying this TCR beta chain was observed a handful of times. What it binds is unknown. All patients picked for sequencing had shown, by flow cytometry, an expansion of CD8+CD57+ cells. The authors additionally sequenced CD8+CD57+ effector memory cells from 2 of 12 patients. Diagnosis of severe acquired aplastic anemia applied to all patients. Among the patients, none had received any therapy at the time of blood sampling. This CDR3 contains 14 residues. The V gene's germline CDR1 is WNHNN and CDR2 SYGVQD (reference sequence). Trimming cost V 6 bases and J 0 bases, with 8 bases left between them. CDR3 and TCR beta VDJ profiling relied on a genomic DNA template. TCRdb redid the calling of the reads with MiXCR, one entry per CDR3 protein. The table includes about 20,000 distinct CDR3 sequences, under 40% detected once. This sample is drawn from a study of CD8+CD57+ T cells in acquired aplastic anemia. Study results and limitations: No significant patient-versus-control difference appeared in CD8+ Simpson's diversity. In the patients, CD8+CD57+ cells came out less diverse than the total CD4+ and CD8+ pools.

This rearrangement joins TRBV10-1 to TRBJ2-2; D is perhaps TRBD1 (5 bases). The clonotype comes from a human donor with aplastic anemia. Sequenced: CD8+CD57+ T cells sorted from PBMCs. Sample subset: bead-enriched CD8+CD57+ effector memory T cells from SAA patients. The CDR3, as DNA: TGCGCCAGCAGAGTGACAGCGAACACCGGGGAGCTGTTTTTT. This encodes CASRVTANTGELFF.